This is a list of T cell receptor beta chains from one sample in a study of blood T cells in healthy people across ages. TCRdb used MiXCR to reprocess the 5' RACE reads, holding one entry per CDR3 protein. The profile shows 1.4 million or so distinct CDR3 sequences, 42% of them singletons. The specimen sequenced was blood. These receptors were obtained from a woman between 18 and 29 years old in good health. Both conserved end residues are part of each CDR3. D genes are given only for firm matches. Clone size is not always given. Where it is, it says once, few, many or a class for expanded clones.

>few|TRBJ2-7|-|TRBV12-3/TRBV12-4
CASSWSRSYEQYF
TGTGCCAGCAGTTGGAGCAGATCCTACGAGCAGTACTTC
>few|TRBJ2-3|TRBD2|TRBV28
CASSKTATSGRANTDTQYF
TGTGCCAGCAGTAAAACAGCTACTAGCGGGAGGGCAAACACAGATACGCAGTATTTT
>-|TRBJ2-2|-|TRBV29-1
CSVGNGVNTGELFF
TGCAGCGTGGGCAACGGGGTGAACACCGGGGAGCTGTTTTTT
>-|TRBJ2-5|TRBD1|TRBV2
CASSVGTGSGGQYF
TGTGCCAGCAGTGTTGGGACAGGGTCAGGGGGGCAGTACTTC
>few|TRBJ2-3|TRBD2|TRBV7-9
CASRASGRGTDTQYF
TGTGCCAGCAGAGCTAGCGGGAGAGGCACAGATACGCAGTATTTT
>-|TRBJ1-3|-|TRBV12-3/TRBV12-4
CASTHRRGNTIYF
TGTGCCAGCACCCACCGGCGTGGAAACACCATATATTTT
>few|TRBJ2-7|-|TRBV2
CASNFRTARGHEQYF
TGTGCCAGCAACTTTCGGACAGCTCGAGGCCACGAGCAGTACTTC
>-|TRBJ1-5|-|TRBV9
CASSALETDDQPQHF
TGTGCCAGCAGCGCCTTAGAGACAGACGATCAGCCCCAGCATTTT
>many|TRBJ1-1|-|TRBV12-3/TRBV12-4
CASSLSAGNTEAFF
TGTGCCAGCAGTTTATCGGCAGGGAACACTGAAGCTTTCTTT
>few|TRBJ2-7|TRBD2|TRBV7-9
CASSSNSGRANEQYF
TGTGCCAGCAGCTCTAATAGCGGGAGGGCCAACGAGCAGTACTTC
>-|TRBJ2-7|TRBD1|TRBV28
CASSFPSRTGVTGEQYF
TGTGCCAGCAGTTTCCCCTCGAGGACAGGGGTGACGGGAGAGCAGTACTTC
>few|TRBJ2-3|-|TRBV6-5
CASSLSGGFTDTQYF
TGTGCCAGCAGTTTGTCAGGGGGGTTCACAGATACGCAGTATTTT
>-|TRBJ2-1|-|TRBV28
CASSLLSGAEQFF
TGTGCCAGCAGTTTATTGTCGGGAGCTGAGCAGTTCTTC
>-|TRBJ2-7|-|TRBV5-6
CASSFSHERAVRSYEQYF
TGTGCCAGCAGCTTTAGCCACGAAAGGGCCGTCAGGTCCTACGAGCAGTACTTC
>few|TRBJ1-1|TRBD1|TRBV28
CASSGLMGQDDRKAFF
TGTGCCAGCAGTGGATTGATGGGACAGGATGACCGGAAAGCTTTCTTT
>few|TRBJ1-2|-|TRBV27
CASSPFEGNYGYTF
TGTGCCAGCAGTCCATTTGAGGGTAACTATGGCTACACCTTC
>-|TRBJ2-3|-|TRBV7-2
CASSKGSTGTDTQYF
TGTGCCAGCAGCAAGGGCTCCACTGGCACAGATACGCAGTATTTT
>-|TRBJ1-2|-|TRBV6-5
CASSYGGSVNYGYTF
TGTGCCAGCAGTTACGGCGGCAGTGTTAACTATGGCTACACCTTC
>many|TRBJ1-2|-|TRBV7-2
CASSLLRGYTF
TGTGCCAGCAGCTTACTCCGTGGCTACACCTTC